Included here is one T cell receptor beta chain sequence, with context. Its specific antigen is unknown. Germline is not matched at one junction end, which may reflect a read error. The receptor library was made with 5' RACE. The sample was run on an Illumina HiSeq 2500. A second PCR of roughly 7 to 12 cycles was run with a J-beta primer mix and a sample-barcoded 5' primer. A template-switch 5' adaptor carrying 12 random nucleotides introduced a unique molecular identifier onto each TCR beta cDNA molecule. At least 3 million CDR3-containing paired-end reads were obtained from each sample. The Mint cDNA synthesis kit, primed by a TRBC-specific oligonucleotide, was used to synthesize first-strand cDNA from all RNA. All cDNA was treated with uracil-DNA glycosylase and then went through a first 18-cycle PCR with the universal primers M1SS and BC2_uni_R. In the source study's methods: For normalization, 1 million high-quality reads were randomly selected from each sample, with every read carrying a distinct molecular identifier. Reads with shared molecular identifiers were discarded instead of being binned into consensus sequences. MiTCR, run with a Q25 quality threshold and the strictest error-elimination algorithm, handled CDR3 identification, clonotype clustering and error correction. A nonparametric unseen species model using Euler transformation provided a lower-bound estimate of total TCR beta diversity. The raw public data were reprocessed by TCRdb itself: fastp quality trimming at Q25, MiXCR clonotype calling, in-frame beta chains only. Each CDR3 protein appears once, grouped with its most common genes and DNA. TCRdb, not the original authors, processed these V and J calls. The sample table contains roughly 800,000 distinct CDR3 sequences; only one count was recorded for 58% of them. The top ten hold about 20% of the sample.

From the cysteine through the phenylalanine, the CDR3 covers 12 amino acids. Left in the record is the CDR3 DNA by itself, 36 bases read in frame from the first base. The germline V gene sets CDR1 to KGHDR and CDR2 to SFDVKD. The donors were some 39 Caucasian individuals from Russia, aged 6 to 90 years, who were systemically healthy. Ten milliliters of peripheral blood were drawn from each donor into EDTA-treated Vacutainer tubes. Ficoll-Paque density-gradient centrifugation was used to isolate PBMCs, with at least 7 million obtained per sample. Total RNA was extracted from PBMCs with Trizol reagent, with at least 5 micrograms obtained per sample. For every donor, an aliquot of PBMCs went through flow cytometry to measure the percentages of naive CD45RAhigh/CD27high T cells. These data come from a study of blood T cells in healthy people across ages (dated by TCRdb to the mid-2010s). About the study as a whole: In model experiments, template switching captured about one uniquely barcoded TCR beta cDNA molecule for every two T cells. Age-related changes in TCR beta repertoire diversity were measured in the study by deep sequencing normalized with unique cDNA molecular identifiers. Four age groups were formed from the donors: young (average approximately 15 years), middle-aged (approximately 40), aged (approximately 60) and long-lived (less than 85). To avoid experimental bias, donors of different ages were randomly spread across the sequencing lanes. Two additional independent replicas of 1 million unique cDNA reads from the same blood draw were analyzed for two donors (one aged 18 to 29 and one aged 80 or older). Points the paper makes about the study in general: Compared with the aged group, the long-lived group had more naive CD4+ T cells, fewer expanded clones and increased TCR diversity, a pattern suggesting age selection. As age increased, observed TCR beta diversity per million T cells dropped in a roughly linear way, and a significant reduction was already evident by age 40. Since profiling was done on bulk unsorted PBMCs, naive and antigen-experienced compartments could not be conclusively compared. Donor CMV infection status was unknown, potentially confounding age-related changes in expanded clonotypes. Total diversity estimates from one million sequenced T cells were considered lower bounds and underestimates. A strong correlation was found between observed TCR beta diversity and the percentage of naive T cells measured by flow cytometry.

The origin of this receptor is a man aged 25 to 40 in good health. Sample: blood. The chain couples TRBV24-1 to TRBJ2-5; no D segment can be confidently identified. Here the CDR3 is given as CATRDLRESQYF. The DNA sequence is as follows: TGTGCCACCAGGGATTTGCGCGAGAGCCAGTACTTC.